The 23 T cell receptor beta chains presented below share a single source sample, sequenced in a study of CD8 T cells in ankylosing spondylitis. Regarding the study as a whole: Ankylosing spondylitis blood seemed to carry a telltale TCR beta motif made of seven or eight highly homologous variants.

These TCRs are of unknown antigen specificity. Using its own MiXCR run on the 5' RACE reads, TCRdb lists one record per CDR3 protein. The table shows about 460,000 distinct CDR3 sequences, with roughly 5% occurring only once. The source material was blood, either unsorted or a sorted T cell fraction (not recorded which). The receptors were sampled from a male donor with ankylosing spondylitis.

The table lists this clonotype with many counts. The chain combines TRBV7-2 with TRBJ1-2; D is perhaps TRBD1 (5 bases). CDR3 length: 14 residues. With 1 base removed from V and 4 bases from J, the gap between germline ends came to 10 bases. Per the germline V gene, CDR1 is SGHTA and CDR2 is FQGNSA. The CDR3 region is CASSLVGVGYGYTF. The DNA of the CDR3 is TGTGCCAGCAGCTTAGTGGGGGTGGGCTATGGCTACACCTTC. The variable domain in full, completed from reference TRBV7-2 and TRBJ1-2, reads GAGVSQSPSNKVTEKGKDVELRCDPISGHTALYWYRQSLGQGLEFLIYFQGNSAPDKSGLPSDRFSAERTGGSVSTLTIQRTQQEDSAVYLCASSLVGVGYGYTFGSGTRLTVV.

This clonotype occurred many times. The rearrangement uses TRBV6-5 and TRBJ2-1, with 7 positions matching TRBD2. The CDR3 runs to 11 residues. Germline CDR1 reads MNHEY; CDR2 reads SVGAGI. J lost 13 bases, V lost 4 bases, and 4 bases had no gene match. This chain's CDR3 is CASSWSGLQFF. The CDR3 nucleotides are TGTGCCAGCAGTTGGTCGGGACTACAGTTCTTC.

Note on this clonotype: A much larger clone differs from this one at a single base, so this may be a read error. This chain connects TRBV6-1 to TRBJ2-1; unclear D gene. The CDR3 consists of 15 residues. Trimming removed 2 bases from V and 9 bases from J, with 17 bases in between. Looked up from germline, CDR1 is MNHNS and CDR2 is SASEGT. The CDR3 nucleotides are TGTGCCAGCAGTGAAATGGGCCTGATTCACACTGAGCAGTTCTTC. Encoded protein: CASSEMGLIHTEQFF.

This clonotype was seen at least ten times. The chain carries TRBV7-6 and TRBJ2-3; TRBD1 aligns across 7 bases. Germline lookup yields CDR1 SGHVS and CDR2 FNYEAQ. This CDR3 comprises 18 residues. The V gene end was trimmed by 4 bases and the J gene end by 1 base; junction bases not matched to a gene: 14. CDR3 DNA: TGTGCCAGCAGCTACCTCTCCTACAGGGGTCCCGGCACAGATACGCAGTATTTT. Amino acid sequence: CASSYLSYRGPGTDTQYF.

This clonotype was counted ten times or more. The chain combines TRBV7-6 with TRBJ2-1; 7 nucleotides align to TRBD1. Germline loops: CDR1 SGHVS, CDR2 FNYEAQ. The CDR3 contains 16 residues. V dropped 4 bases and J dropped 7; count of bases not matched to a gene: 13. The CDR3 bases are TGTGCCAGCAGCTCCCCTGGGGCAGGGGGACAAAATGAGCAGTTCTTC. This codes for CASSSPGAGGQNEQFF.

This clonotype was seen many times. CDR3: CASSTSGTQETQYF. CDR3 in DNA: TGTGCCAGCAGTACTAGCGGGACACAAGAGACCCAGTACTTC. The chain employs TRBV7-9 and TRBJ2-5; 10 nucleotides agree with TRBD2. This CDR3 is built from 14 residues. Germline CDR1 reads SEHNR; CDR2 reads FQNEAQ (reference sequence). Trimming cost V 6 bases and J 2 bases; bases outside gene matches: 3.

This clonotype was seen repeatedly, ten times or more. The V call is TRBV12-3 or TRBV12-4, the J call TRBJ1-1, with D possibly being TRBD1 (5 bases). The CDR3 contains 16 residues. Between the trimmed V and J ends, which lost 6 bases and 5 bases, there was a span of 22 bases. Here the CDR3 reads CASSPTPGRGNTEAFF. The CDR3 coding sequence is TGTGCCAGCAGCCCGACACCGGGACGGGGGAATACTGAAGCTTTCTTT.

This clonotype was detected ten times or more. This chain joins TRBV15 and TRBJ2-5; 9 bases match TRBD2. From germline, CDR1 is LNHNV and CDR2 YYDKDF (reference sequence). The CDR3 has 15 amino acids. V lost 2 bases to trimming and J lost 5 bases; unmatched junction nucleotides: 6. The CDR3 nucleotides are TGTGCCACCAGCAGAAGCGGGGGGACCCAGGAGACCCAGTACTTC. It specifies CATSRSGGTQETQYF.

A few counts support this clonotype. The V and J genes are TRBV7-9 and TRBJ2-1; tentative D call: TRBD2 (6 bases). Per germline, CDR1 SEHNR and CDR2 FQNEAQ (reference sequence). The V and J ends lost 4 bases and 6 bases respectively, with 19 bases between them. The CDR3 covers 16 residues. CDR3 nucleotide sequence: TGTGCCAGCAGCTCACCCTTCTCCGGGACTGGCAATGAGCAGTTCTTC. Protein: CASSSPFSGTGNEQFF.

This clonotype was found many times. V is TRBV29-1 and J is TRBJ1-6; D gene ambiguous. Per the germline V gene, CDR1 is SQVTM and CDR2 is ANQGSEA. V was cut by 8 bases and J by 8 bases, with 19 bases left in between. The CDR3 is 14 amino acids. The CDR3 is CSSPVGYKDSPLHF. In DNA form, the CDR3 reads TGCAGCTCGCCGGTAGGGTATAAGGATTCACCCCTCCACTTT. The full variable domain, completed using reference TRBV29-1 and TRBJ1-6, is SAVISQKPSRDICQRGTSLTIQCQVDSQVTMMFWYRQQPGQSLTLIATANQGSEATYESGFVIDKFPISRPNLTFSTLTVSNMSPEDSSIYLCSSPVGYKDSPLHFGNGTRLTVT.

CDR3 DNA: TGTGCCAGCAGTCCACCCCTAGCGGGGGCCGGCACAGATACGCAGTATTTT. It specifies CASSPPLAGAGTDTQYF. The chain employs TRBV6-1 and TRBJ2-3; TRBD2 agrees at 10 bases. V lost 5 bases, J lost 1 base, and 9 bases stayed unmatched. Per the germline V gene, CDR1 is MNHNS and CDR2 is SASEGT. This CDR3 region has 17 residues.

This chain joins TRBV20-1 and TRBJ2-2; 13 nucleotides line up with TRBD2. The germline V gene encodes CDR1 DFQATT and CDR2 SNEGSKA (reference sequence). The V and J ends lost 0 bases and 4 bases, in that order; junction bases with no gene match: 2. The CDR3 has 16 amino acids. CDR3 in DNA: TGCAGTGCTAGAGACGGGACTAGCGGGGCCACCGGGGAGCTGTTTTTT. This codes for CSARDGTSGATGELFF.

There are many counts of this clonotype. The DNA of the CDR3 is TGTGCCAGCAGCTTAGATCAACGGACTGAAGCTTTCTTT. This translates into CASSLDQRTEAFF. The V gene is TRBV11-2, the J gene TRBJ1-1; unclear D gene. The CDR3 has 13 residues. Per the germline V gene, CDR1 is SGHAT and CDR2 is FQNNGV. V was clipped by 0 bases and J by 5 bases, with 7 bases between them.

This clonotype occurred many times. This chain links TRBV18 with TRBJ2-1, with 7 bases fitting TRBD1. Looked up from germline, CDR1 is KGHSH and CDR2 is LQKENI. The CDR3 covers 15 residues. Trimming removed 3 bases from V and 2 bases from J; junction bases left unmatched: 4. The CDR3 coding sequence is TGTGCCAGCTCACCCCCGACAGGGACCTACAATGAGCAGTTCTTC. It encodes CASSPPTGTYNEQFF.

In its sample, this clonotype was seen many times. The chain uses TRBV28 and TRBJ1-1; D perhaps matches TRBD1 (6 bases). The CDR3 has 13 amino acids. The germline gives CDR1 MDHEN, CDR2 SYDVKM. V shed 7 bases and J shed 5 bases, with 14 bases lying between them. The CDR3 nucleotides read TGTGCCAGCACCCTCGGGGGGCCAACTGAAGCTTTCTTT. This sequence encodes CASTLGGPTEAFF.

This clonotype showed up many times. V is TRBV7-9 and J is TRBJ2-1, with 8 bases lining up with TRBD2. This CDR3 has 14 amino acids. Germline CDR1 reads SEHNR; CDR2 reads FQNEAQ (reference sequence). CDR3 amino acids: CATNREGLTNEQFF. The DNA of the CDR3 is TGTGCGACCAACCGGGAGGGCCTGACGAATGAGCAGTTCTTC.

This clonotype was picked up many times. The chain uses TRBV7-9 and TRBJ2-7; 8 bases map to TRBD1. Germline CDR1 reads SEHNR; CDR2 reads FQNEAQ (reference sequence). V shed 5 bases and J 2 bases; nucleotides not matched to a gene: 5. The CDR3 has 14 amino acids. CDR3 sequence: CASSPMDRAYEQYF. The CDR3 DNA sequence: TGTGCCAGCAGCCCCATGGACAGGGCCTACGAGCAGTACTTC.

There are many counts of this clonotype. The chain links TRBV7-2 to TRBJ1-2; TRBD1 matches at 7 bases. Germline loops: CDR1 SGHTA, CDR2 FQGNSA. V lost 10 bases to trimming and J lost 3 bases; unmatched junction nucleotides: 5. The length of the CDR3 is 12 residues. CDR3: CANGQAYYGYTF. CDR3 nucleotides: TGTGCCAATGGACAGGCTTACTATGGCTACACCTTC. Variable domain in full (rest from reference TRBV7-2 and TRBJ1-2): GAGVSQSPSNKVTEKGKDVELRCDPISGHTALYWYRQSLGQGLEFLIYFQGNSAPDKSGLPSDRFSAERTGGSVSTLTIQRTQQEDSAVYLCANGQAYYGYTFGSGTRLTVV.

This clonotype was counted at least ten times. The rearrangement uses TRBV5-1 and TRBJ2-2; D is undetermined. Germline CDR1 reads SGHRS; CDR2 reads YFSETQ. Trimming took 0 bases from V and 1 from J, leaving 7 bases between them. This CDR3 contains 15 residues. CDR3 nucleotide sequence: TGCGCCAGCAGCTTGGCCCCGGAGAACACCGGGGAGCTGTTTTTT. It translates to CASSLAPENTGELFF. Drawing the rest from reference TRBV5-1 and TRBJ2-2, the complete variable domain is KAGVTQTPRYLIKTRGQQVTLSCSPISGHRSVSWYQQTPGQGLQFLFEYFSETQRNKGNFPGRFSGRQFSNSRSEMNVSTLELGDSALYLCASSLAPENTGELFFGEGSRLTVL.

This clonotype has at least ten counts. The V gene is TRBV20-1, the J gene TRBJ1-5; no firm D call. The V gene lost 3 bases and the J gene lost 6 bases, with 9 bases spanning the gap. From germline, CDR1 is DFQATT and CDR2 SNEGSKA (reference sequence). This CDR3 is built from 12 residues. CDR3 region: CSAREGPQPQHF. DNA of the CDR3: TGCAGTGCTAGGGAAGGGCCTCAGCCCCAGCATTTT.

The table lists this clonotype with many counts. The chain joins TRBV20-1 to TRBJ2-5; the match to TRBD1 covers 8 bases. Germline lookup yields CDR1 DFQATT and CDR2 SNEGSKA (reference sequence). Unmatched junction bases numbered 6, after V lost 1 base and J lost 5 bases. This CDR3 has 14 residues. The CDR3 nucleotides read TGCAGTGCTAGAGCCGGACAGGGCTGGGAGACCCAGTACTTC. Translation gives CSARAGQGWETQYF.

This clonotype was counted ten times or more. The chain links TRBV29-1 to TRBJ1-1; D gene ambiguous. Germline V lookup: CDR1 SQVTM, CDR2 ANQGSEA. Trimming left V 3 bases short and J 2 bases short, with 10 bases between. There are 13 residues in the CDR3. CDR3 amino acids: CSVELWSNTEAFF. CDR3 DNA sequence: TGCAGCGTTGAGCTCTGGTCCAACACTGAAGCTTTCTTT.

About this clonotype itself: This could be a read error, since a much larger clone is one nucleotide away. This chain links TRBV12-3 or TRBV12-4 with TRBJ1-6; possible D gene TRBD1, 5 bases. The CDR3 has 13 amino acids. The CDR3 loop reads CTSSSPGGSPLHF. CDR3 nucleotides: TGTACCAGCAGTTCGCCCGGGGGTTCACCCCTCCACTTT.